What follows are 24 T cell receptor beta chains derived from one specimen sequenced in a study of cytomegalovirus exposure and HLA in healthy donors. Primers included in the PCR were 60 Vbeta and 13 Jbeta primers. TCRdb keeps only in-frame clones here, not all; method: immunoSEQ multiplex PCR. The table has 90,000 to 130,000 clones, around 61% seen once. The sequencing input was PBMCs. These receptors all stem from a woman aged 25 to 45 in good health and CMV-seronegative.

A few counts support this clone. CDR3 DNA: TGTGCCAGCTCGGGACAGGGGTTTGCTCGGTCACCCCTCCACTTT. This sequence encodes CASSGQGFARSPLHF. The chain links TRBV28 to TRBJ1-6; 10 nucleotides line up with TRBD1. The CDR3 is made up of 15 amino acids. Trimming removed 8 bases from V and 10 bases from J; junction bases left unmatched: 11. CDR1 MDHEN and CDR2 SYDVKM come from the germline V gene.

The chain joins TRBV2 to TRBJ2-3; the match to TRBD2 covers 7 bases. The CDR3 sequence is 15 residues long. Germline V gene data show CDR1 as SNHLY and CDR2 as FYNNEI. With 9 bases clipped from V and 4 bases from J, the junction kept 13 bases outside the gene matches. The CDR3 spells CARTVGRSPSDTQYF. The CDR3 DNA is TGTGCCAGAACGGTCGGGAGGAGCCCGTCAGATACGCAGTATTTT. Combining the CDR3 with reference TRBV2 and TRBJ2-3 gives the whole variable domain EPEVTQTPSHQVTQMGQEVILRCVPISNHLYFYWYRQILGQKVEFLVSFYNNEISEKSEIFDDQFSVERPDGSNFTLKIRSTKLEDSAMYFCARTVGRSPSDTQYFGPGTRLTVL.

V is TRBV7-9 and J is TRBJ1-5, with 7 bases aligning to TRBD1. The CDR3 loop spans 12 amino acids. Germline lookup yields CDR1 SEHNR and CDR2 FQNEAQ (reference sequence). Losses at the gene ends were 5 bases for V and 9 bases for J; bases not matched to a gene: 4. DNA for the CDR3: TGTGCCAGCAGCGAATCAGGGGGGCCCCAGCATTTT. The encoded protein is CASSESGGPQHF.

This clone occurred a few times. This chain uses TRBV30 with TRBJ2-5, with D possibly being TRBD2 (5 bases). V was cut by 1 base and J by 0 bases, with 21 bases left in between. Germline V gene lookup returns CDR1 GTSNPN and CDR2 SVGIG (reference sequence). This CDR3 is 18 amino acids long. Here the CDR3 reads CAWSEHVGEDTYQETQYF. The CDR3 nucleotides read TGTGCCTGGAGTGAACACGTGGGAGAGGATACTTACCAAGAGACCCAGTACTTC.

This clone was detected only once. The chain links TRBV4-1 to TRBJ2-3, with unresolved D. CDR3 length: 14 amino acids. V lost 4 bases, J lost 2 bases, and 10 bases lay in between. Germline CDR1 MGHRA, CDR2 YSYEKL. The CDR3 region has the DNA TGCGCCAGCAGCCGGCTAGTGGCCACAGATACGCAGTATTTT. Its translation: CASSRLVATDTQYF.

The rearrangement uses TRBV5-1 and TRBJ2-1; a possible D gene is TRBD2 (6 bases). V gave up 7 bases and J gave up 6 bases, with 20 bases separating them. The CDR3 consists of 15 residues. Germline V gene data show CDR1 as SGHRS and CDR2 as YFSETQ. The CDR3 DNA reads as TGCGCCAGCGCCCTAGCGAGCAGCGGGTTCAATGAGCAGTTCTTC. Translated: CASALASSGFNEQFF.

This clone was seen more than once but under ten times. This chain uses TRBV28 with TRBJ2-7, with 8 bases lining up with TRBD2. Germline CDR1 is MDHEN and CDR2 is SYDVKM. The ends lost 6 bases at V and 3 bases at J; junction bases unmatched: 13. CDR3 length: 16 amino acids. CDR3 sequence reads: CASSPRGGRENYEQYF. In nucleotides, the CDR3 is TGTGCCAGCAGCCCACGGGGGGGCAGAGAGAACTACGAGCAGTACTTC.

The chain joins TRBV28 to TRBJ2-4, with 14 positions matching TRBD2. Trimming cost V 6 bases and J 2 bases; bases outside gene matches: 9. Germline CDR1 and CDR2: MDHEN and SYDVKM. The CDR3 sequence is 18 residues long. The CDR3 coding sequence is TGTGCCAGCAGCGGACTAGCGGGAGGCCTTAGGTCCAAAAACATTCAGTACTTC. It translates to CASSGLAGGLRSKNIQYF.

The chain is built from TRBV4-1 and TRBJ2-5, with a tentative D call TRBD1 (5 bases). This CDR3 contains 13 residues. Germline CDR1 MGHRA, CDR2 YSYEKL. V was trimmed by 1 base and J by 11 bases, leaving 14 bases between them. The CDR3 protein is CASSQGWGDKQYF. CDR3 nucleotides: TGCGCCAGCAGCCAAGGTTGGGGCGACAAGCAGTACTTC.

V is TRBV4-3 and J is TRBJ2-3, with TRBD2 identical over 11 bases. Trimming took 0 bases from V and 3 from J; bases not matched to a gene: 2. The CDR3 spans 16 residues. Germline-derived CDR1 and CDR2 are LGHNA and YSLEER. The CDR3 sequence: CASSQDLAGGTDTQYF. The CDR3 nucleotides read TGCGCCAGCAGCCAAGATCTAGCGGGAGGAACAGATACGCAGTATTTT.

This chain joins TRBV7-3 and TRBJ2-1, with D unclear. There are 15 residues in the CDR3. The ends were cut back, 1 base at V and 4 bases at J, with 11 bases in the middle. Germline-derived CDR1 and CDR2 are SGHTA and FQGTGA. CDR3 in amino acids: CASSLSGGTYNEQFF. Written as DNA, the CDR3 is TGTGCCAGCAGCTTAAGCGGCGGTACGTACAATGAGCAGTTCTTC.

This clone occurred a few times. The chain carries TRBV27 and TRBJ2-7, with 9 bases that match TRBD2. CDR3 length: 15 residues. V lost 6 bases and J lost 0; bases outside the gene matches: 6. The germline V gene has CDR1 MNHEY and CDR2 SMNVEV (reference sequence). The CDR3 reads CASSRTSVDSYEQYF. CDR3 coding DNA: TGTGCCAGCAGCCGGACTAGCGTTGACTCCTACGAGCAGTACTTC.

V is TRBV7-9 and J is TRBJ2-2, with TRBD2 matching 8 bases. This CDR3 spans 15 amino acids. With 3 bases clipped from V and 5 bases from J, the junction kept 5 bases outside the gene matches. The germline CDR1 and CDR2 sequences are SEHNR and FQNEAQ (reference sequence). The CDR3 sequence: CASSFAGGRTGELFF. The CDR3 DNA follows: TGTGCCAGCAGCTTTGCGGGAGGAAGGACCGGGGAGCTGTTTTTT.

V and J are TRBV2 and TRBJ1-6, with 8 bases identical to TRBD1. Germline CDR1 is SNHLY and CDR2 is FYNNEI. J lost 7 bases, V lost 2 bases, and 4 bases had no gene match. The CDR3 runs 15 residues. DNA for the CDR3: TGTGCCAGCAGTGAATTCGGACAGGGAAATTCACCCCTCCACTTT. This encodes CASSEFGQGNSPLHF.

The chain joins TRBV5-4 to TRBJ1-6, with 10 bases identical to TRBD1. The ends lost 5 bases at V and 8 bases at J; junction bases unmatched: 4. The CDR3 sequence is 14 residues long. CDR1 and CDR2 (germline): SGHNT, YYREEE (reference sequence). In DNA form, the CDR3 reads TGTGCCAGCAGGACCGGGACAGGGGATTCACCCCTCCACTTT. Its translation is CASRTGTGDSPLHF.

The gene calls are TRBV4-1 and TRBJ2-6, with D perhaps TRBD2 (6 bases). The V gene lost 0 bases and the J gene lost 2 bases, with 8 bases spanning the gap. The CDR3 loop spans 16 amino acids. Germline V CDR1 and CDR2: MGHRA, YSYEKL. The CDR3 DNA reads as TGCGCCAGCAGCCAAGATTCGGGGGCTGGGGCCAACGTCCTGACTTTC. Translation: CASSQDSGAGANVLTF.

CDR3: CASSLLAGGMQPQHF. CDR3 bases: TGTGCCAGCAGTTTATTGGCAGGGGGCATGCAGCCCCAGCATTTT. The rearrangement links TRBV28 to TRBJ1-5, with 8 bases that match TRBD1. CDR3 length: 15 residues. CDR1 is MDHEN, CDR2 SYDVKM, per germline. Germline trimming cut 1 base from V and 7 bases from J; bases unmatched to any gene: 6.

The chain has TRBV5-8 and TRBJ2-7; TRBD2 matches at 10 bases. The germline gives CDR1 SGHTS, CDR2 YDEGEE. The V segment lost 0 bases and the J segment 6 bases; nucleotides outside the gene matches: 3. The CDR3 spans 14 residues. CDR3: CASSLGVAGGEQYF. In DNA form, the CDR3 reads TGTGCCAGCAGCTTGGGGGTAGCGGGAGGCGAGCAGTACTTC.

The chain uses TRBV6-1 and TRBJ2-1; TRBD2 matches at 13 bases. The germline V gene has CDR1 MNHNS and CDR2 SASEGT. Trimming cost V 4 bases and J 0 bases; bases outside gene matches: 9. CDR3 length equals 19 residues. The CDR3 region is CASSAPTSGRPLSYNEQFF. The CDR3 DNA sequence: TGTGCCAGCAGTGCCCCGACTAGCGGGAGGCCCCTCTCCTACAATGAGCAGTTCTTC.

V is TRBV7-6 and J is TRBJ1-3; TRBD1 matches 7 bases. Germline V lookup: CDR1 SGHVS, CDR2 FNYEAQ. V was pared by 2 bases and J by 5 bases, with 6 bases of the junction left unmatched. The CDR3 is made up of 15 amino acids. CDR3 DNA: TGTGCCAGCAGCTTAACGAGACAGGGTCGAAACACCATATATTTT. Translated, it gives CASSLTRQGRNTIYF.

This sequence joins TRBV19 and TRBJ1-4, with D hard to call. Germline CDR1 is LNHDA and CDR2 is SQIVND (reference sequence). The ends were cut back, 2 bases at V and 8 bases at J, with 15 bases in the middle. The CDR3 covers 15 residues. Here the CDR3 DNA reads TGTGCCAGTAGTATAATTTCTTCACTGAGGGAAAAACTGTTTTTT. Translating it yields CASSIISSLREKLFF. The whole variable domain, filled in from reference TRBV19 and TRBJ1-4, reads DGGITQSPKYLFRKEGQNVTLSCEQNLNHDAMYWYRQDPGQGLRLIYYSQIVNDFQKGDIAEGYSVSREKKESFPLTVTSAQKNPTAFYLCASSIISSLREKLFFGSGTQLSVL.

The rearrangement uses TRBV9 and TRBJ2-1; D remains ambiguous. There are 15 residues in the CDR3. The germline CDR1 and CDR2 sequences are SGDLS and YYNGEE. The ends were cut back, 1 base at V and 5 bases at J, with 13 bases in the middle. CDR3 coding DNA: TGTGCCAGCAGCGTAAGTCCCCGATCAGACAATGAGCAGTTCTTC. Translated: CASSVSPRSDNEQFF.

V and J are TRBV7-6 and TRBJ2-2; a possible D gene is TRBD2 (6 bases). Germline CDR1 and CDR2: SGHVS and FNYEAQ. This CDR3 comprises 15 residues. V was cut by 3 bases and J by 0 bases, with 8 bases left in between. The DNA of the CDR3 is TGTGCCAGCAGCTTGGGACTTACGAACACCGGGGAGCTGTTTTTT. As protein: CASSLGLTNTGELFF.

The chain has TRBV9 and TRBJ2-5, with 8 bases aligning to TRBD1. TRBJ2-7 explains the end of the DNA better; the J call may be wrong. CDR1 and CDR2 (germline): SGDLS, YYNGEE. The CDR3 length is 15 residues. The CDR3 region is CASSVDQGAGYEQYF. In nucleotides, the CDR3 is TGTGCCAGCAGCGTAGACCAGGGGGCTGGGTACGAGCAGTACTTC.